The 9 T cell receptor beta chains below come from one sample, sequenced in a study of blood T cell repertoires in COVID-19 (TCRdb year 2020). Libraries were constructed by the immunoSEQ multiplex PCR assay. TCRdb mirrors the immuneACCESS table, restricted to in-frame sequences. Some clones are absent from its copies; in checked studies, under half trace to an unresolved V gene, and the reason for the others is unknown. This sample holds roughly 150,000 clones; 88% were observed only once. The top ten clonotypes cover roughly 2% of the sample. Specimen: peripheral blood. All receptors come from a man over 45 who had recovered from COVID-19.

This sequence joins TRBV5-1 and TRBJ2-5, with 9 positions matching TRBD2. The V and J ends lost 1 base and 1 base, in that order; junction bases with no gene match: 2. This CDR3 spans 15 amino acids. CDR1 is SGHRS and CDR2 is YFSETQ in the germline V gene. The CDR3 region is CASSLNSGGQETQYF. The CDR3, as DNA: TGCGCCAGCAGCTTGAATAGCGGGGGCCAAGAGACCCAGTACTTC.

The gene calls are TRBV6-1 and TRBJ1-2; 8 bases fit TRBD1. Germline lookup yields CDR1 MNHNS and CDR2 SASEGT. This CDR3 is built from 13 residues. Trimming removed 5 bases from V and 4 bases from J; junction bases left unmatched: 3. The CDR3 bases are TGTGCCAGCAGTCGGACAGGGATCTATGGCTACACCTTC. Protein product: CASSRTGIYGYTF.

This clone was observed once. This chain uses TRBV6-5 with TRBJ2-7, with 9 bases lining up with TRBD1. The CDR3 is 14 amino acids. After removal of 4 bases from V and 6 bases from J, the junction contained 7 bases not matched to a gene. CDR1 MNHEY and CDR2 SVGAGI come from the germline V gene. CDR3 bases: TGTGCCAGCAGTTGGGACAGGGTTAACGGCGAGCAGTACTTC. Translating gives CASSWDRVNGEQYF.

This clone showed up many times. The chain links TRBV5-6 to TRBJ2-7; D gene unclear. This CDR3 comprises 13 residues. V was trimmed by 2 bases and J by 1 base, leaving 7 bases between them. Germline V lookup: CDR1 SGHDT, CDR2 YYEEEE. CDR3 sequence (DNA): TGTGCCAGCAGCTTACTCGGTTCCTACGAGCAGTACTTC. Translating gives CASSLLGSYEQYF.

The rearrangement uses TRBV19 and TRBJ1-6, with TRBD1 matching over 7 bases. The CDR3 extends over 13 amino acids. Looked up from germline, CDR1 is LNHDA and CDR2 is SQIVND (reference sequence). The ends lost 7 bases at V and 8 bases at J; junction bases unmatched: 5. The CDR3 reads CASTYQGDSPLHF. As DNA, the CDR3 is TGTGCCAGTACCTATCAGGGGGATTCACCCCTCCACTTT.

The V and J genes are TRBV25-1 and TRBJ1-1; D call uncertain. Deletions cut 11 bases from V and 2 bases from J, with 15 bases between. Germline V gene lookup returns CDR1 MGHDK and CDR2 SYGVNS. The CDR3 covers 13 residues. Here the CDR3 DNA reads TGTGCCGCCCGCGCCGGGGAAAACACTGAAGCTTTCTTT. It translates to CAARAGENTEAFF.

V gene TRBV9 combines with J gene TRBJ2-6; maybe TRBD1 (5 bases). CDR3 length: 15 residues. Germline CDR1 is SGDLS and CDR2 is YYNGEE. The V and J ends lost 4 bases and 0 bases respectively, with 8 bases between them. CDR3 in DNA: TGTGCCAGCAGCTCAACAGGCTCTGGGGCCAACGTCCTGACTTTC. The encoded protein is CASSSTGSGANVLTF. Based on the CDR3 plus reference TRBV9 and TRBJ2-6, the full variable domain is DSGVTQTPKHLITATGQRVTLRCSPRSGDLSVYWYQQSLDQGLQFLIQYYNGEERAKGNILERFSAQQFPDLHSELNLSSLELGDSALYFCASSSTGSGANVLTFGAGSRLTVL.

This clone was picked up one time. V and J are TRBV7-5 and TRBJ2-5; the D segment call TRBD2 is taken from the table without a DNA check. TRBV7-5 is a pseudogene segment. The CDR3 totals 14 residues. The CDR3 coding sequence is TGTGTCAGAAGCTCGGGACTAGCTCAAGAGACCCAGTACTTC. It specifies CVRSSGLAQETQYF.

The rearrangement joins TRBV5-8 to TRBJ1-5; TRBD1 matches at 7 bases. The CDR3 covers 17 residues. With V trimmed by 7 bases and J by 1 base, 14 bases remained unmatched. Looked up from germline, CDR1 is SGHTS and CDR2 is YDEGEE. This chain's CDR3 is CASQPGQLLLSNQPQHF. CDR3 DNA: TGTGCCAGCCAACCGGGACAGCTCCTCTTGAGCAATCAGCCCCAGCATTTT.